The 30 T cell receptor beta chains below all came from one sample that was sequenced in a study of blood T cell repertoires in COVID-19. Method: immunoSEQ multiplex PCR; TCRdb's copy keeps in-frame clones and lacks some. This repertoire shows more than 95,000 clones, roughly 91% found once; its top ten account for about 5.1%. The specimen was peripheral blood. These TCRs come from a human donor in a cohort sampled during active COVID-19.

The genes are TRBV7-9 and TRBJ2-1, with 10 positions matching TRBD2. Germline values: CDR1 SEHNR, CDR2 FQNEAQ (reference sequence). This CDR3 spans 16 amino acids. After removal of 5 bases from V and 2 bases from J, the junction contained 6 bases not matched to a gene. This chain's CDR3 is CASSSGGVVAYNEQFF. As DNA, the CDR3 is TGTGCCAGCAGCAGCGGGGGGGTAGTTGCCTACAATGAGCAGTTCTTC.

The chain couples TRBV7-2 to TRBJ1-1; D gene uncertain. The germline V and J ends were trimmed by 1 base and 11 bases, with 14 bases remaining between them. In germline, CDR1 is SGHTA, CDR2 FQGNSA. CDR3 length: 13 amino acids. The CDR3 DNA sequence: TGTGCCAGCAGCTTAGAGTATGGGCAGATCGCTTTCTTT. Encoded protein: CASSLEYGQIAFF.

V is TRBV28 and J is TRBJ2-5, with D perhaps TRBD2 (7 bases). The CDR3 extends over 16 amino acids. Trimming pared 5 bases from V and 6 bases from J, leaving 22 bases between. Germline V gene lookup returns CDR1 MDHEN and CDR2 SYDVKM. This chain's CDR3 is CASSTTRRGLAQTQYF. CDR3 DNA: TGTGCCAGCAGTACCACCCGGCGGGGGCTGGCGCAGACCCAGTACTTC.

V and J are TRBV7-3 and TRBJ2-3; 7 nucleotides agree with TRBD2. The CDR3 has 15 amino acids. Trimming removed 5 bases from V and 4 bases from J; junction bases left unmatched: 9. Germline CDR1 SGHTA, CDR2 FQGTGA. The CDR3 sequence is CASSPVGGRADTQYF. In DNA form, the CDR3 reads TGTGCCAGCAGCCCCGTCGGCGGGAGAGCAGATACGCAGTATTTT. The variable domain in full, with the rest retrieved from reference TRBV7-3 and TRBJ2-3, is GAGVSQTPSNKVTEKGKYVELRCDPISGHTALYWYRQSLGQGPEFLIYFQGTGAADDSGLPNDRFFAVRPEGSVSTLKIQRTERGDSAVYLCASSPVGGRADTQYFGPGTRLTVL.

This clone was picked up one time. The J gene is TRBJ2-5, the V gene TRBV15, with 12 bases matching TRBD2. This CDR3 comprises 18 residues. Germline CDR1 is LNHNV and CDR2 is YYDKDF (reference sequence). V shed 1 base and J 2 bases; nucleotides not matched to a gene: 8. The CDR3 loop is CATSRGWTSGMQQETQYF. The CDR3 nucleotides are TGTGCCACCAGCAGAGGATGGACTAGCGGGATGCAGCAAGAGACCCAGTACTTC. The full variable domain, with the rest looked up from reference TRBV15 and TRBJ2-5, is DAMVIQNPRYQVTQFGKPVTLSCSQTLNHNVMYWYQQKSSQAPKLLFHYYDKDFNNEADTPDNFQSRRPNTSFCFLDIRSPGLGDTAMYLCATSRGWTSGMQQETQYFGPGTRLLVL.

This chain connects TRBV3-1 (or the pseudogene TRBV3-2) to TRBJ2-1; 8 nucleotides align to TRBD1. This CDR3 contains 13 residues. The germline gives CDR1 LGHDT, CDR2 YNNKEL (reference sequence). Trimming cost V 4 bases and J 8 bases; bases outside gene matches: 4. Here the CDR3 reads CASSPGQGYEQFF. DNA for the CDR3: TGTGCCAGCAGCCCCGGACAGGGCTATGAGCAGTTCTTC.

This rearrangement joins TRBV7-3 to TRBJ1-5; D call uncertain. Germline CDR1 is SGHTA and CDR2 is FQGTGA. The V gene lost 5 bases and the J gene lost 2 bases, with 7 bases spanning the gap. CDR3 size: 13 residues. The chain's CDR3 is CASSRDRNQPQHF. CDR3 sequence (DNA): TGTGCCAGCAGCCGCGATCGCAATCAGCCCCAGCATTTT. The entire variable domain, with the rest obtained from reference TRBV7-3 and TRBJ1-5, is as follows: GAGVSQTPSNKVTEKGKYVELRCDPISGHTALYWYRQSLGQGPEFLIYFQGTGAADDSGLPNDRFFAVRPEGSVSTLKIQRTERGDSAVYLCASSRDRNQPQHFGDGTRLSIL.

The J gene is TRBJ1-2, the V gene TRBV7-2, with D tentatively TRBD1 (6 bases). Trimming pared 1 base from V and 6 bases from J, leaving 15 bases between. This CDR3 region has 15 residues. From germline, CDR1 is SGHTA and CDR2 FQGNSA. The CDR3 region has the DNA TGTGCCAGCAGCTTAGTTTTTCAGGGGTATGATGGCTACACCTTC. As protein: CASSLVFQGYDGYTF.

The chain is built from TRBV7-8 and TRBJ1-5; D may be TRBD1 (6 bases). This CDR3 comprises 16 residues. Germline loops: CDR1 SGHVS, CDR2 FQNEAQ. V was trimmed by 4 bases and J by 2 bases, leaving 15 bases between them. The DNA for the CDR3 is TGTGCCAGCAGCTCACGGACAGCCAGGGGCAATCAGCCCCAGCATTTT. It yields the protein CASSSRTARGNQPQHF.

DNA of the CDR3: TGTGCCAGCAGCCTACAGGGGATGAACACTGAAGCTTTCTTT. Protein product: CASSLQGMNTEAFF. The V and J genes are TRBV7-9 and TRBJ1-1; 7 bases agree with TRBD1. Germline trimming cut 5 bases from V and 0 bases from J; bases unmatched to any gene: 3. CDR3 length: 14 residues. Germline V CDR1 and CDR2: SEHNR, FQNEAQ (reference sequence). Using reference TRBV7-9 and TRBJ1-1 for the parts outside the CDR3, the full variable domain is DTGVSQNPRHKITKRGQNVTFRCDPISEHNRLYWYRQTLGQGPEFLTYFQNEAQLEKSRLLSDRFSAERPKGSFSTLEIQRTEQGDSAMYLCASSLQGMNTEAFFGQGTRLTVV.

This chain uses TRBV7-2 with TRBJ1-2; 7 positions match TRBD1. V was clipped by 4 bases and J by 0 bases; unmatched bases: 8. The CDR3 spans 16 residues. The germline CDR1 and CDR2 sequences are SGHTA and FQGNSA. The CDR3 coding sequence is TGTGCCAGCAGCTCCCACAGGGGTTCGACTAACTATGGCTACACCTTC. Translated: CASSSHRGSTNYGYTF.

The gene calls are TRBV12-3 or TRBV12-4 and TRBJ2-7, with D perhaps matching TRBD1 (5 bases). This CDR3 region has 13 residues. Trimming stripped 0 bases from V and 4 bases from J, with 7 bases between. The CDR3 spells CASSLATDYEQYF. Written as DNA, the CDR3 is TGTGCCAGCAGTTTAGCGACAGATTACGAGCAGTACTTC.

The chain combines TRBV7-2 with TRBJ2-1; 16 positions match TRBD2. The ends lost 5 bases at V and 16 bases at J; junction bases unmatched: 5. CDR1 is SGHTA, CDR2 FQGNSA, per germline. The CDR3 covers 13 residues. The CDR3 DNA sequence: TGTGCCAGCAGCCCGGGACTAGCGGGGGGGCACTTCTTC. Translating it yields CASSPGLAGGHFF.

V and J are TRBV5-1 and TRBJ1-3, with D perhaps TRBD1 (6 bases). The germline V gene has CDR1 SGHRS and CDR2 YFSETQ. Trimming took off 3 bases at V and 0 bases at J, with 19 bases between the two ends. There are 18 residues in the CDR3. CDR3 coding DNA: TGCGCCAGCAGCTCCGGGGGCCCGGGGGAGGGCTCTGGAAACACCATATATTTT. It is translated as CASSSGGPGEGSGNTIYF.

This chain links TRBV28 with TRBJ2-7, with D maybe TRBD1 (6 bases). V was pared by 10 bases and J by 5 bases, with 15 bases between. The CDR3 runs 12 residues. Germline V lookup: CDR1 MDHEN, CDR2 SYDVKM. CDR3 amino acids: CATKTGSHEQYF. CDR3 DNA: TGTGCCACCAAAACAGGGAGCCACGAGCAGTACTTC.

This clone was counted a single time. This chain links TRBV28 with TRBJ1-1, with TRBD1 matching 9 bases. This CDR3 is built from 15 residues. J gave up 0 bases and V 6 bases, and 5 bases lay outside the gene matches. Germline CDR1 MDHEN, CDR2 SYDVKM. The CDR3 nucleotides read TGTGCCAGCAGGTCTACAGGGGGCCTGAACACTGAAGCTTTCTTT. Protein product: CASRSTGGLNTEAFF. Drawing the rest from reference TRBV28 and TRBJ1-1, the complete variable domain is DVKVTQSSRYLVKRTGEKVFLECVQDMDHENMFWYRQDPGLGLRLIYFSYDVKMKEKGDIPEGYSVSREKKERFSLILESASTNQTSMYLCASRSTGGLNTEAFFGQGTRLTVV.

V gene TRBV6-5 combines with J gene TRBJ2-7; D is uncertain. The CDR3 extends over 13 amino acids. Trimming removed 5 bases from V and 1 base from J, with 9 bases in between. Germline values: CDR1 MNHEY, CDR2 SVGAGI. Here the CDR3 DNA reads TGTGCCAGCAGTCCGATGCAGTCCTACGAGCAGTACTTC. Amino acids: CASSPMQSYEQYF.

V gene TRBV24-1 combines with J gene TRBJ2-2; 8 bases map to TRBD1. Germline trimming cut 9 bases from V and 2 bases from J; bases unmatched to any gene: 7. Germline CDR1 is KGHDR and CDR2 is SFDVKD. The CDR3 is 15 amino acids. CDR3 sequence reads: CATGTTGANTGELFF. CDR3 bases: TGTGCCACCGGGACGACAGGGGCCAACACCGGGGAGCTGTTTTTT.

J is TRBJ2-3 and V is TRBV5-4; 16 nucleotides match TRBD2. Trimming removed 1 base from V and 0 bases from J; junction bases left unmatched: 5. The V gene's germline CDR1 is SGHNT and CDR2 YYREEE (reference sequence). The CDR3 spans 19 residues. The CDR3 nucleotides read TGTGCCAGCAGCTTGTGGGGACTAGCGGGAGGGCGGAGCACAGATACGCAGTATTTT. This translates into CASSLWGLAGGRSTDTQYF. The whole variable domain, filled in from reference TRBV5-4 and TRBJ2-3, reads ETGVTQSPTHLIKTRGQQVTLRCSSQSGHNTVSWYQQALGQGPQFIFQYYREEENGRGNFPPRFSGLQFPNYSSELNVNALELDDSALYLCASSLWGLAGGRSTDTQYFGPGTRLTVL.

The chain links TRBV13 to TRBJ1-2; D remains unclear. Trimming shortened V by 0 bases and J by 8 bases, and 4 bases separated the two germline ends. CDR3 size: 11 residues. Per germline, CDR1 PRHDT and CDR2 FYEKMQ (reference sequence). This CDR3 is CASSLGLGYTF. As DNA, the CDR3 is TGTGCCAGCAGCTTAGGCTTAGGCTACACCTTC.

The chain couples TRBV28 to TRBJ1-6; D might be TRBD1 (6 bases). The CDR3 runs to 16 residues. The germline V gene has CDR1 MDHEN and CDR2 SYDVKM. V gave up 6 bases and J gave up 9 bases, with 21 bases separating them. The CDR3 DNA reads as TGTGCCAGCAGAAAACAGGGAGCCCAGGTCTCTTCACCCCTCCACTTT. It is translated as CASRKQGAQVSSPLHF. The full variable domain, completed using reference TRBV28 and TRBJ1-6, is DVKVTQSSRYLVKRTGEKVFLECVQDMDHENMFWYRQDPGLGLRLIYFSYDVKMKEKGDIPEGYSVSREKKERFSLILESASTNQTSMYLCASRKQGAQVSSPLHFGNGTRLTVT.

The rearrangement uses TRBV12-3 or TRBV12-4 and TRBJ1-2, with 8 bases that match TRBD1. J gave up 2 bases and V 4 bases, and 0 bases lay outside the gene matches. The CDR3 runs to 13 residues. The CDR3 loop is CASSSGGNYGYTF. CDR3 sequence (DNA): TGTGCCAGCAGTTCAGGGGGCAACTATGGCTACACCTTC.

This rearrangement joins TRBV2 to TRBJ2-7; D not resolved. V was trimmed by 7 bases and J by 3 bases, leaving 13 bases between them. Per the germline V gene, CDR1 is SNHLY and CDR2 is FYNNEI. This CDR3 is 13 amino acids long. CDR3 region: CASMSREFYEQYF. Written as DNA, the CDR3 is TGTGCCAGCATGTCAAGAGAGTTCTACGAGCAGTACTTC.

The chain has TRBV7-9 and TRBJ1-5, with D tentatively TRBD1 (6 bases). This CDR3 is built from 16 residues. Deletions cut 1 base from V and 0 bases from J, with 10 bases between. From germline, CDR1 is SEHNR and CDR2 FQNEAQ (reference sequence). CDR3 residues: CASSLGTGSSNQPQHF. In DNA, the CDR3 is TGTGCCAGCAGCTTAGGAACAGGGAGTAGCAATCAGCCCCAGCATTTT.

Details on this clone: Other DNA sequences within the sample encode an identical CDR3. The chain uses TRBV9 and TRBJ1-4; D not resolved. There are 14 residues in the CDR3. V was clipped by 0 bases and J by 3 bases, with 6 bases between them. Germline CDR1 reads SGDLS; CDR2 reads YYNGEE. CDR3 sequence (DNA): TGTGCCAGCAGCGTAGGTCTCTCTAATGAAAAACTGTTTTTT. Residues: CASSVGLSNEKLFF.

The J gene is TRBJ1-2, the V gene TRBV5-6; perhaps TRBD1 as D (6 bases). Trimming took off 1 base at V and 4 bases at J, with 17 bases between the two ends. Germline V CDR1 and CDR2: SGHDT, YYEEEE. This CDR3 is built from 16 residues. The CDR3 sequence is CASSLTARTDFYGYTF. The CDR3 DNA reads TGTGCCAGCAGCTTGACCGCCCGGACAGACTTCTATGGCTACACCTTC. Based on the CDR3 plus reference TRBV5-6 and TRBJ1-2, the full variable domain is DAGVTQSPTHLIKTRGQQVTLRCSPKSGHDTVSWYQQALGQGPQFIFQYYEEEERQRGNFPDRFSGHQFPNYSSELNVNALLLGDSALYLCASSLTARTDFYGYTFGSGTRLTVV.

The V gene is TRBV4-2, the J gene TRBJ1-1; D gene unclear. In germline, CDR1 is LGHNA, CDR2 YNFKEQ. The CDR3 loop spans 15 amino acids. The V end was cut by 4 bases, the J end by 2 bases, with 14 bases between. CDR3 sequence reads: CASSPQVEGNTEAFF. For the CDR3, the DNA is TGTGCCAGCAGCCCCCAGGTCGAGGGTAACACTGAAGCTTTCTTT.

This chain connects TRBV2 to TRBJ1-2; TRBD1 matches 8 bases. V lost 6 bases to trimming and J lost 8 bases; unmatched junction nucleotides: 11. The CDR3 is 14 residues long. Looked up from germline, CDR1 is SNHLY and CDR2 is FYNNEI. Written as DNA, the CDR3 is TGTGCCAGCAGCGCTAGGGGGGACAGGTTCGGCTACACCTTC. As protein: CASSARGDRFGYTF.

The rearrangement uses TRBV13 and TRBJ2-7; 13 bases map to TRBD2. The CDR3 spans 16 residues. Germline assignment: CDR1 PRHDT and CDR2 FYEKMQ (reference sequence). V dropped 5 bases and J dropped 0; count of bases not matched to a gene: 4. The CDR3 DNA reads TGTGCCAGCAGCACCAGGACTAGCGGGAGCTCCTACGAGCAGTACTTC. As protein: CASSTRTSGSSYEQYF.

This rearrangement joins TRBV5-6 to TRBJ2-1, with a tentative D call TRBD1 (5 bases). The V gene lost 1 base and the J gene lost 2 bases, with 10 bases spanning the gap. CDR1 and CDR2 from the germline V gene are SGHDT and YYEEEE. This CDR3 region has 15 residues. This chain's CDR3 is CASSLLGEAYNEQFF. CDR3 bases: TGTGCCAGCAGCTTGTTAGGGGAAGCCTACAATGAGCAGTTCTTC.